The T cell receptor (beta chain) described here comes from a study of T-cell reconstitution after alpha-beta-depleted transplantation in children. The sample holds a few counts of this clonotype. The TCRbeta library was prepared with unique molecular identifiers. TCRdb reanalysed the PCR reads using MiXCR and keeps one entry per CDR3 protein. The sample carries approximately 420,000 distinct CDR3 sequences, roughly 11% recorded once. Unmatched junction bases numbered 8, after V lost 5 bases and J lost 1 base. Germline CDR1 is SGDLS and CDR2 is YYNGEE. This CDR3 region has 16 residues. The receptor comes from a human donor who donated a stem cell graft to a child with acute myeloid leukemia. The rearrangement joins TRBV9 to TRBJ2-2; 7 positions match TRBD1. The sequences come from PBMCs from the stem cell graft donor, collected from the stem cell graft. In DNA, the CDR3 is TGTGCCAGCAGACCTCCAGGGACAGTGAACACCGGGGAGCTGTTTTTT. Its protein is CASRPPGTVNTGELFF.